The T cell receptor beta chain described here comes from a study of siplizumab effects on memory and regulatory T cells. The germline V and J ends were trimmed by 2 bases and 1 base, with 5 bases remaining between them. Germline values: CDR1 LGHNA, CDR2 YSLEER. This CDR3 contains 13 residues. Sequencing used immunoSEQ multiplex PCR; TCRdb keeps in-frame clones, though not all of them. The table includes approximately 120,000 clones, approximately 92% detected once. The chain uses TRBV4-3 and TRBJ2-5; D not resolved. The sequence derives from a human donor in good health. The sequenced sample consisted of non-Treg CD4+ T cells sorted from blood. The CDR3, as DNA: TGCGCCAGCAGCCAACACAGCCAAGAGACCCAGTACTTC. Translated: CASSQHSQETQYF.